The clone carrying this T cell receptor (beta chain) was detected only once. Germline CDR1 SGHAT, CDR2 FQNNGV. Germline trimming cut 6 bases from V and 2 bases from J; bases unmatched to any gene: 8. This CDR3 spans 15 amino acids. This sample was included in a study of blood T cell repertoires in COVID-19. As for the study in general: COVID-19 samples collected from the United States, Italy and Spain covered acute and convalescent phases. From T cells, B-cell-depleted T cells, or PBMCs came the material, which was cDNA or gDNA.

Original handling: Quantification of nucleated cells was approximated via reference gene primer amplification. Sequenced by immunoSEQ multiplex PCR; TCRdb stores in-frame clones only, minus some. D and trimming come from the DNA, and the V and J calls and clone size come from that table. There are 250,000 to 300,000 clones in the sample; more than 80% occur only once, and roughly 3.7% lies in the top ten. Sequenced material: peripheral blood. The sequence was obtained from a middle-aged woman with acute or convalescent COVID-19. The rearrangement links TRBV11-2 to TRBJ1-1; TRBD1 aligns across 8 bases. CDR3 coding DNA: TGTGCCAGCAGGTTCCCGGGACAGGTAAACACTGAAGCTTTCTTT. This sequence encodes CASRFPGQVNTEAFF.